Shown below are 16 T cell receptor beta chains from a single sample sequenced in a study of blood T cell repertoires in COVID-19. Clones were sequenced by immunoSEQ multiplex PCR, and TCRdb holds only the in-frame ones, with some missing. Of some 150,000 clones in the sample, 84% are singletons; the top ten hold about 5%. The specimen sequenced was peripheral blood. These receptor sequences come from a human donor in a cohort sampled during active COVID-19.

The chain links TRBV6-1 to TRBJ2-7; 7 nucleotides match TRBD1. The length of the CDR3 is 14 residues. Germline trimming cut 2 bases from V and 6 bases from J; bases unmatched to any gene: 7. Germline CDR1 reads MNHNS; CDR2 reads SASEGT. The CDR3 coding sequence is TGTGCCAGCAGTGAATGGGACAGCCGTTCCGAGCAGTACTTC. Amino acid sequence: CASSEWDSRSEQYF.

The chain combines TRBV4-2 with TRBJ1-2; 7 bases align to TRBD1. This CDR3 has 16 amino acids. V lost 2 bases and J lost 4; bases outside the gene matches: 10. CDR1 and CDR2 from the germline V gene are LGHNA and YNFKEQ. The CDR3 nucleotides are TGTGCCAGCAGCCAAAGGGGCGGGGGGGACAGCTATGGCTACACCTTC. This sequence encodes CASSQRGGGDSYGYTF.

This clone is a singleton in its sample. V and J are TRBV14 and TRBJ1-4; D possibly corresponds to TRBD1 (6 bases). Trimming left V 3 bases short and J 0 bases short, with 11 bases between. The germline V gene encodes CDR1 SGHDN and CDR2 FVKESK. The CDR3 is made up of 16 amino acids. DNA for the CDR3: TGTGCCAGCAGCCAGTACCACAGGGCAACTAATGAAAAACTGTTTTTT. Encoded protein: CASSQYHRATNEKLFF.

The rearrangement links TRBV5-1 to TRBJ1-1, with a possible D match to TRBD1 (6 bases). The CDR3 is made up of 17 amino acids. In germline, CDR1 is SGHRS, CDR2 YFSETQ. Trimming removed 2 bases at V and 0 bases at J, with 17 bases between. In DNA, the CDR3 is TGCGCCAGCAGCTTAGGATTAAACAGGGTCCTGAACACTGAAGCTTTCTTT. Protein sequence: CASSLGLNRVLNTEAFF.

The V call is TRBV6-5, the J call TRBJ1-6; TRBD1 might be the D (6 bases). CDR3 length equals 14 residues. V dropped 4 bases and J dropped 10 bases, with 14 bases sitting between them. CDR1 is MNHEY and CDR2 is SVGAGI in the germline V gene. CDR3 region: CASSWEQGASPLHF. The CDR3 DNA reads as TGTGCCAGCAGTTGGGAACAGGGAGCCTCACCCCTCCACTTT.

The V gene is TRBV28, the J gene TRBJ2-3; possibly TRBD1 for D (5 bases). The CDR3 is 12 amino acids. The V end was cut by 8 bases, the J end by 2 bases, with 8 bases between. CDR1 MDHEN and CDR2 SYDVKM come from the germline V gene. CDR3 sequence: CASGADTDTQYF. In nucleotides, the CDR3 is TGTGCCAGCGGGGCGGACACAGATACGCAGTATTTT. Variable domain in full (rest from reference TRBV28 and TRBJ2-3): DVKVTQSSRYLVKRTGEKVFLECVQDMDHENMFWYRQDPGLGLRLIYFSYDVKMKEKGDIPEGYSVSREKKERFSLILESASTNQTSMYLCASGADTDTQYFGPGTRLTVL.

The gene calls are TRBV27 and TRBJ2-1; D is perhaps TRBD2 (5 bases). V lost 3 bases to trimming and J lost 6 bases, with 12 bases between them. Germline V CDR1 and CDR2: MNHEY, SMNVEV (reference sequence). CDR3 length equals 14 residues. CDR3 coding DNA: TGTGCCAGCAGTTTCCCCGGAACTAGCAATGAGCAGTTCTTC. Its protein is CASSFPGTSNEQFF.

The CDR3 DNA is TGTGCCAGCAGAACGACAGAAATCAATGAGCAGTTCTTC. The encoded protein is CASRTTEINEQFF. The V call is TRBV6-5, the J call TRBJ2-1; possibly TRBD1 for D (5 bases). Trimming pared 6 bases from V and 6 bases from J, leaving 12 bases between. This CDR3 contains 13 residues. Germline CDR1 MNHEY, CDR2 SVGAGI.

V usage is TRBV6-5 and J usage is TRBJ1-4; no clear D. Germline V gene data show CDR1 as MNHEY and CDR2 as SVGAGI. This CDR3 comprises 13 residues. Deletions cut 7 bases from V and 2 bases from J, with 8 bases between. This CDR3 reads CASTGNTNEKLFF. CDR3 bases: TGTGCCAGCACGGGAAACACTAATGAAAAACTGTTTTTT.

The chain has TRBV5-6 and TRBJ2-1; D perhaps matches TRBD2 (6 bases). This CDR3 is 17 amino acids long. Germline CDR1 SGHDT, CDR2 YYEEEE. The germline V and J ends were trimmed by 3 bases and 0 bases, with 16 bases remaining between them. The chain's CDR3 is CASSYLAGTPSYNEQFF. In DNA, the CDR3 is TGTGCCAGCAGCTACCTCGCCGGGACTCCCTCCTACAATGAGCAGTTCTTC. The whole variable domain, remainder taken from reference TRBV5-6 and TRBJ2-1, is DAGVTQSPTHLIKTRGQQVTLRCSPKSGHDTVSWYQQALGQGPQFIFQYYEEEERQRGNFPDRFSGHQFPNYSSELNVNALLLGDSALYLCASSYLAGTPSYNEQFFGPGTRLTVL.

This sequence joins TRBV21-1 and TRBJ2-7; the DNA was not used to check the table's D call, TRBD1. TRBV21-1 is annotated as a pseudogene. The CDR3 contains 11 residues. The CDR3 DNA follows: TGTGCCAGCAGCATCACAGGCGAGCAGTACGTC. This codes for CASSITGEQYV.

The rearrangement uses TRBV29-1 and TRBJ2-7; 8 bases fit TRBD2. This CDR3 has 11 residues. J was trimmed by 6 bases and V by 2 bases; bases with no gene match: 0. Germline loops: CDR1 SQVTM, CDR2 ANQGSEA. The CDR3 is CSVERGGEQYV. CDR3 DNA sequence: TGCAGCGTTGAACGGGGGGGCGAGCAGTACGTC.

The chain carries TRBV10-3 and TRBJ1-5, with 7 nucleotides matching TRBD1. The ends lost 10 bases at V and 3 bases at J; junction bases unmatched: 12. Germline CDR1 and CDR2: ENHRY and SYGVKD. This CDR3 spans 15 amino acids. CDR3 sequence (DNA): TGTGCCAGCGGCAGGGGGTGGGCTGACAATCAGCCCCAGCATTTT. Its protein product is CASGRGWADNQPQHF.

V gene TRBV5-6 combines with J gene TRBJ2-1; D may be TRBD1 (6 bases). CDR3 length equals 15 residues. Germline CDR1 reads SGHDT; CDR2 reads YYEEEE. V was trimmed by 2 bases and J by 5 bases, leaving 14 bases between them. This CDR3 is CASSFMQGRNNEQFF. CDR3 DNA sequence: TGTGCCAGCAGCTTCATGCAGGGGCGAAACAATGAGCAGTTCTTC. Looking up the rest from reference TRBV5-6 and TRBJ2-1 gives the full variable domain: DAGVTQSPTHLIKTRGQQVTLRCSPKSGHDTVSWYQQALGQGPQFIFQYYEEEERQRGNFPDRFSGHQFPNYSSELNVNALLLGDSALYLCASSFMQGRNNEQFFGPGTRLTVL.

The chain recombines TRBV29-1 with TRBJ1-1; weak D call: TRBD1 (6 bases). CDR1 and CDR2 from the germline V gene are SQVTM and ANQGSEA. Trimming pared 4 bases from V and 6 bases from J, leaving 12 bases between. CDR3 length equals 12 residues. Here the CDR3 DNA reads TGCAGCGTTGGGGTCCGACAGGCTGAAGCTTTCTTT. Residues: CSVGVRQAEAFF.

This CDR3 is CASREGGTEAFF. DNA of the CDR3: TGTGCCAGCAGGGAGGGAGGCACTGAAGCTTTCTTT. The V and J genes are TRBV27 and TRBJ1-1; no clear D. Germline V gene sequence: CDR1 MNHEY, CDR2 SMNVEV (reference sequence). The CDR3 contains 12 residues. Between the trimmed V and J ends, which lost 6 bases and 4 bases, there was a span of 9 bases.